This T cell receptor beta chain is from a study of blood T cell repertoires in COVID-19. Study context: Donors in the United States, Italy and Spain gave samples during acute or convalescent COVID-19. Sample material is recorded as cDNA or gDNA derived from T cells, B-cell-depleted T cells, or PBMCs.

It was during active infection that Seattle patients were enrolled and then longitudinally followed. V was pared by 6 bases and J by 3 bases, with 17 bases between. Looked up from germline, CDR1 is MNHEY and CDR2 is SVGAGI. The length of the CDR3 is 15 residues. Per the original methods: Estimation of nucleated cell counts was performed using reference gene primer amplification. The data were produced by immunoSEQ multiplex PCR, yet TCRdb's version contains in-frame clones alone and is incomplete. Clone size and the V and J calls come from that table; the DNA yielded D and trimming. Here the sample spans 150,000 to 200,000 clones, 82% being singletons. This clone has more than one count but fewer than ten.

The chain couples TRBV6-5 to TRBJ2-5, with D possibly being TRBD2 (6 bases). The sequenced sample consisted of peripheral blood. The TCR comes from a woman aged 40-49 years with COVID-19, enrolled during active disease. The CDR3 bases are TGTGCCAGCAGGTCTTCTAGCGACGCAAAAGAGACCCAGTACTTC. Translation gives CASRSSSDAKETQYF.